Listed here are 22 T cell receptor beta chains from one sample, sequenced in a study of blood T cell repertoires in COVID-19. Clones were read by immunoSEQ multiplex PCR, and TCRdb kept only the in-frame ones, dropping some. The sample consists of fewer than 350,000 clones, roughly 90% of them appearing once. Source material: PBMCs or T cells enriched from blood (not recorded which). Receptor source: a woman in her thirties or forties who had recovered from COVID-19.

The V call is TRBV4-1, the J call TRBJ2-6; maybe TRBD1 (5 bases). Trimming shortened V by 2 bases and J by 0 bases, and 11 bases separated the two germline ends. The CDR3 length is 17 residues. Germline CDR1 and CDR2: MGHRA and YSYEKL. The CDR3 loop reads CASSQTPTVSGANVLTF. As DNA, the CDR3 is TGCGCCAGCAGCCAAACGCCGACAGTCTCTGGGGCCAACGTCCTGACTTTC.

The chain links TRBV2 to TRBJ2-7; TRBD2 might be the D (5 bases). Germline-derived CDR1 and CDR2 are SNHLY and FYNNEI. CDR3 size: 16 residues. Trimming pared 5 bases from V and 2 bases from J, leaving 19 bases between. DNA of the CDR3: TGTGCCAGCAGTAGCCCGGACGGGGAGTGGGCCTACGAGCAGTACTTC. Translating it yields CASSSPDGEWAYEQYF.

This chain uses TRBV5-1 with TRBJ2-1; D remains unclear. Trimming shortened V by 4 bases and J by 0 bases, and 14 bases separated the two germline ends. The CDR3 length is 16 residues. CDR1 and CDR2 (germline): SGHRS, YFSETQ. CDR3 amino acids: CASSQSPPSSYNEQFF. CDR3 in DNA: TGCGCCAGCAGCCAATCGCCCCCGAGCTCCTACAATGAGCAGTTCTTC.

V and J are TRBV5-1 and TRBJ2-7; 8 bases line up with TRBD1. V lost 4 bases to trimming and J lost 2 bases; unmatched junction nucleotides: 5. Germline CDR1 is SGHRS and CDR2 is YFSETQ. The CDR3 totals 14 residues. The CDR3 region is CASSEDRVTYEQYF. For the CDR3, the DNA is TGCGCCAGCAGCGAGGACAGGGTAACCTACGAGCAGTACTTC.

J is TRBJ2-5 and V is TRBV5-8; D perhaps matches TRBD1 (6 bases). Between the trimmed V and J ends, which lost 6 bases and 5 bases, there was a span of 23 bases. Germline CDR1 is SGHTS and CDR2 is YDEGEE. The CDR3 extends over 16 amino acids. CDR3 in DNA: TGTGCCAGCACCTCGAGGGGACAAACCGTATCGGAGACCCAGTACTTC. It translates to CASTSRGQTVSETQYF.

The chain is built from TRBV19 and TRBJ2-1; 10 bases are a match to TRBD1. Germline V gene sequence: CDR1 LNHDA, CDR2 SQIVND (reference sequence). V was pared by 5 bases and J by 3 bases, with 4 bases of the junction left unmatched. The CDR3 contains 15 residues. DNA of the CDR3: TGTGCCAGTAGTCCCGGGACAGGGGACTACAATGAGCAGTTCTTC. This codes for CASSPGTGDYNEQFF.

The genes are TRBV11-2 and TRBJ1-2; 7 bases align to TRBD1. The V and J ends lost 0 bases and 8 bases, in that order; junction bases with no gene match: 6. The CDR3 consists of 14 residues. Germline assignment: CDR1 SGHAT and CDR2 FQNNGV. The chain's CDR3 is CASSLDETGMGYTF. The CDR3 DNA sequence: TGTGCCAGCAGCTTAGATGAGACAGGGATGGGCTACACCTTC.

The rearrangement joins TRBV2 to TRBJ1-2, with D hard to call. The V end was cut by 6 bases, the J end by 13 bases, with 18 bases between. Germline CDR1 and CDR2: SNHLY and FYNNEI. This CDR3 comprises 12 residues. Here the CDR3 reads CASSDRGFGCTF. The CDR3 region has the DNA TGTGCCAGCAGCGACCGGGGTTTTGGGTGCACCTTC.

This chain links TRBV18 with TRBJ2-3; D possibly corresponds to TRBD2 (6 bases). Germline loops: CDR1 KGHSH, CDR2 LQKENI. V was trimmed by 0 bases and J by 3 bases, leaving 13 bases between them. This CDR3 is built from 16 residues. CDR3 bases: TGTGCCAGCTCACCACCGGAGGGCCTTCCAACAGATACGCAGTATTTT. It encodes CASSPPEGLPTDTQYF.

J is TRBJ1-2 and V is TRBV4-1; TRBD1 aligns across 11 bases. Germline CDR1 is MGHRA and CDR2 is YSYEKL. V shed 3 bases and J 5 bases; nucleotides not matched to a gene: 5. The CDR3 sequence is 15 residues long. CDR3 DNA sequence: TGCGCCAGCAGCCAGATGGACAGGGGGCCATATGGCTACACCTTC. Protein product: CASSQMDRGPYGYTF.

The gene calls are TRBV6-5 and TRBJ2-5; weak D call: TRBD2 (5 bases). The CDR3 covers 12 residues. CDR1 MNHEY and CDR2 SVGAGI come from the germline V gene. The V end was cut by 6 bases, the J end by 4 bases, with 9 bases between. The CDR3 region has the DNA TGTGCCAGCAGGGAGGCAGGAGAGACCCAGTACTTC. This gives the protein CASREAGETQYF.

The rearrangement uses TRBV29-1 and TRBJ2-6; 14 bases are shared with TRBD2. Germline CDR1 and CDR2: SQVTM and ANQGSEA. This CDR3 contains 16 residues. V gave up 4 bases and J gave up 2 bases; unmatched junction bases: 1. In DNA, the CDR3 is TGCAGCGTTGGACTAGCGGGAGGGCCTGGGGCCAACGTCCTGACTTTC. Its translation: CSVGLAGGPGANVLTF.

CDR3: CAWSVRTTAFF. The CDR3 DNA sequence: TGTGCCTGGAGTGTACGAACAACGGCTTTCTTT. This chain joins TRBV30 and TRBJ1-1; D unclear. V was trimmed by 0 bases and J by 11 bases, leaving 10 bases between them. The CDR3 is 11 amino acids. Germline loops: CDR1 GTSNPN, CDR2 SVGIG (reference sequence).

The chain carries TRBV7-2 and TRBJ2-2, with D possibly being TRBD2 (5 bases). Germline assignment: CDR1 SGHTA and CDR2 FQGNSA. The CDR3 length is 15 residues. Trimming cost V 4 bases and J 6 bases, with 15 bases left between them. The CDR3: CASSSRLAVPGELFF. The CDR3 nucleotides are TGTGCCAGCAGCTCCCGGCTAGCAGTTCCCGGGGAGCTGTTTTTT.

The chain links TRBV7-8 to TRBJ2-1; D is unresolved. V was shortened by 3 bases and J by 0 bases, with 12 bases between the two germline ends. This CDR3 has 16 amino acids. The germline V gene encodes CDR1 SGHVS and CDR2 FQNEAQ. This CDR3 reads CASSFNAESSYNEQFF. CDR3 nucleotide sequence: TGTGCCAGCAGCTTTAATGCAGAAAGCTCCTACAATGAGCAGTTCTTC.

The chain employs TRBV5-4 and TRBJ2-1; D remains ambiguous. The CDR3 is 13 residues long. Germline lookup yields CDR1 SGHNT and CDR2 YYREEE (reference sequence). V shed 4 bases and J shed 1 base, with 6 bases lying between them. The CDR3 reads CASSQTSYNEQFF. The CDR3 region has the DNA TGTGCCAGCAGCCAAACTTCCTACAATGAGCAGTTCTTC. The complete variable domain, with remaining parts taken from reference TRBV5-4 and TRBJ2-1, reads ETGVTQSPTHLIKTRGQQVTLRCSSQSGHNTVSWYQQALGQGPQFIFQYYREEENGRGNFPPRFSGLQFPNYSSELNVNALELDDSALYLCASSQTSYNEQFFGPGTRLTVL.

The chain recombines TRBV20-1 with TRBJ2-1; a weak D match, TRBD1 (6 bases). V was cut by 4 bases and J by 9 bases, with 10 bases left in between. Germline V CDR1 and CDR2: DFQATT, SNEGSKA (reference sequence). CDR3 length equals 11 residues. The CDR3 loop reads CSATDRREQFF. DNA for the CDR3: TGCAGTGCTACCGACAGGCGTGAGCAGTTCTTC.

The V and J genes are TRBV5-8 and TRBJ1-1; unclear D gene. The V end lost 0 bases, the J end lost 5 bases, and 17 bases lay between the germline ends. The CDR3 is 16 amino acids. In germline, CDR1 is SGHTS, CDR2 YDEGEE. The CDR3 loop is CASSLVRGSWSTEAFF. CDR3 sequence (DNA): TGTGCCAGCAGCTTGGTTCGGGGTTCGTGGAGTACTGAAGCTTTCTTT.

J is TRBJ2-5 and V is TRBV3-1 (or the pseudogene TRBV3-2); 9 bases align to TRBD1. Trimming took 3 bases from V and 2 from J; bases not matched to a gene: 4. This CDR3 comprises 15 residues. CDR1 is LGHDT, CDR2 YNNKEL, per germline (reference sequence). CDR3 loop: CASSHYRGPQETQYF. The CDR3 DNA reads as TGTGCCAGCAGCCACTACAGGGGGCCTCAAGAGACCCAGTACTTC.

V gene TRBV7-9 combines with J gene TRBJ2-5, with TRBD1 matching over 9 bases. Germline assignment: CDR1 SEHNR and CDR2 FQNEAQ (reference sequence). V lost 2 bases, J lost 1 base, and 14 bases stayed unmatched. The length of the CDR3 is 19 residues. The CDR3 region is CASSLNRGWDRAPQETQYF. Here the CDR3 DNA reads TGTGCCAGCAGCTTAAACCGTGGGTGGGACAGGGCACCCCAAGAGACCCAGTACTTC.

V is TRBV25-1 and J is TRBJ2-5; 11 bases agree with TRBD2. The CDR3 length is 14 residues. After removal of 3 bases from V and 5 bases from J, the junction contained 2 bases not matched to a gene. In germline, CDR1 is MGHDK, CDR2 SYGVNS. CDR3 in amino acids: CASSDLAGGETQYF. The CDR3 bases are TGTGCCAGCAGTGACCTAGCGGGGGGTGAGACCCAGTACTTC.

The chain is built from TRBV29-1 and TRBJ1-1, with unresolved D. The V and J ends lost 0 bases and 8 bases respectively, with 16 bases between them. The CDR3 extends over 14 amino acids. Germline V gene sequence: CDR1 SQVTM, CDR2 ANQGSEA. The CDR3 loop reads CSVEDPPLETEAFF. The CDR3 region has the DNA TGCAGCGTTGAAGATCCCCCCCTCGAGACAGAAGCTTTCTTT.